Following are 13 T cell receptor beta chains from one sample sequenced in a study of early T cells in non-severe SARS-CoV-2 infection. Using its own MiXCR run on the 5' RACE reads, TCRdb lists one record per CDR3 protein. Among more than 50,000 distinct CDR3 sequences listed, around 12% were seen once. Source material: whole blood. These receptors were obtained from an adult who was a healthcare worker with PCR-confirmed SARS-CoV-2 infection or an uninfected control (not recorded which).

This clonotype was recorded a few times. This chain links TRBV5-8 with TRBJ2-6; 11 bases match TRBD1. The J segment lost 4 bases and the V segment lost 4 bases, leaving 7 bases of the junction unmatched. Germline CDR1 is SGHTS and CDR2 is YDEGEE. The CDR3 has 17 residues. The chain's CDR3 is CASSPRTGGVGANVLTF. Written as DNA, the CDR3 is TGTGCCAGCAGCCCACGGACAGGGGGCGTAGGGGCCAACGTCCTGACTTTC. The variable domain in full, with the rest retrieved from reference TRBV5-8 and TRBJ2-6, is EAGVTQSPTHLIKTRGQQATLRCSPISGHTSVYWYQQALGLGLQFLLWYDEGEERNRGNFPPRFSGRQFPNYSSELNVNALELEDSALYLCASSPRTGGVGANVLTFGAGSRLTVL.

This clonotype came up a few times. The chain links TRBV18 to TRBJ1-1; no firm D call. The CDR3 consists of 11 residues. Germline V CDR1 and CDR2: KGHSH, LQKENI. The V and J ends lost 3 bases and 4 bases respectively, with 3 bases between them. For the CDR3, the DNA is TGTGCCAGCTCACCTTTCACTGAAGCTTTCTTT. Protein sequence: CASSPFTEAFF.

This clonotype has ten or more counts. The chain employs TRBV28 and TRBJ2-5, with D perhaps TRBD2 (5 bases). The V end was cut by 1 base, the J end by 3 bases, with 12 bases between. CDR1 and CDR2 from the germline V gene are MDHEN and SYDVKM. This CDR3 spans 15 amino acids. DNA for the CDR3: TGTGCCAGCAGTTTATCGGACTCTAGGGAAGAGACCCAGTACTTC. Encoded protein: CASSLSDSREETQYF.

The sample holds a few counts of this clonotype. V gene TRBV11-2 combines with J gene TRBJ2-5; D is unresolved. This CDR3 region has 15 residues. Germline CDR1 is SGHAT and CDR2 is FQNNGV. Trimming removed 4 bases at V and 2 bases at J, with 14 bases between. The CDR3 sequence is CASSSAPRRQETQYF. In nucleotides, the CDR3 is TGTGCCAGCAGCTCGGCCCCTAGGCGTCAAGAGACCCAGTACTTC.

This rearrangement joins TRBV4-1 to TRBJ2-3; perhaps TRBD2 as D (5 bases). CDR3 length equals 16 residues. V lost 7 bases, J lost 3 bases, and 20 bases lay in between. Germline V gene data show CDR1 as MGHRA and CDR2 as YSYEKL. CDR3 sequence: CASTRWGVENTDTQYF. The CDR3 DNA sequence: TGCGCCAGCACCCGATGGGGAGTCGAAAATACAGATACGCAGTATTTT.

This clonotype was seen only a few times. No conserved phenylalanine or tryptophan ends this CDR3, so it is likely a read error. No DNA is shown, since the ends of the CDR3 on it are uncertain; the CDR3 is the one TCRdb lists. This chain connects TRBV20-1 to TRBJ2-5; the table calls TRBD1, which could not be checked here. The CDR3 is 8 residues long, ends included. Germline-derived CDR1 and CDR2 are DFQATT and SNEGSKA (reference sequence). This CDR3 reads CSQIPPRV.

There are many counts of this clonotype. The chain is built from TRBV28 and TRBJ2-7; tentatively, D is TRBD1 (6 bases). Trimming left V 5 bases short and J 7 bases short, with 15 bases between. The germline gives CDR1 MDHEN, CDR2 SYDVKM. The CDR3 totals 13 residues. CDR3 DNA sequence: TGTGCCAGCAGTGCTCTAGACAGGAATGAGCAGTACTTC. Residues: CASSALDRNEQYF.

This clonotype was seen repeatedly, ten times or more. The rearrangement uses TRBV6-5 and TRBJ2-3; D remains ambiguous. This CDR3 is built from 14 residues. CDR1 is MNHEY and CDR2 is SVGAGI in the germline V gene. Trimming took 6 bases from V and 0 from J, leaving 10 bases between them. The CDR3 bases are TGTGCCAGCAGGAAGTTGAGTAGCACAGATACGCAGTATTTT. This gives the protein CASRKLSSTDTQYF.

The table lists this clonotype with many counts. The V and J genes are TRBV11-2 and TRBJ2-6; no firm D call. V lost 3 bases to trimming and J lost 1 base, with 10 bases between them. Germline V lookup: CDR1 SGHAT, CDR2 FQNNGV. This CDR3 has 16 residues. CDR3 sequence: CASSFYGGSGANVLTF. CDR3 nucleotides: TGTGCCAGCAGCTTTTACGGCGGATCTGGGGCCAACGTCCTGACTTTC.

The chain carries TRBV7-8 and TRBJ2-5; D is unclear. The CDR3 runs to 14 residues. V was clipped by 4 bases and J by 1 base, with 10 bases between them. The germline CDR1 and CDR2 sequences are SGHVS and FQNEAQ. The CDR3 spells CASSSYRAQETQYF. The CDR3 DNA is TGTGCCAGCAGCTCGTACAGAGCCCAAGAGACCCAGTACTTC.

This clonotype was observed a few times. The V gene is TRBV12-3 or TRBV12-4, the J gene TRBJ1-2; 12 nucleotides align to TRBD1. The CDR3 extends over 18 amino acids. V lost 5 bases and J lost 2; bases outside the gene matches: 12. This CDR3 reads CASSPQPGQGASNYGYTF. The CDR3 coding sequence is TGTGCCAGCAGTCCCCAGCCGGGACAGGGGGCATCGAACTATGGCTACACCTTC.

The chain links TRBV2 to TRBJ2-5; D unclear. The CDR3 extends over 14 amino acids. Germline CDR1 is SNHLY and CDR2 is FYNNEI. Trimming left V 4 bases short and J 4 bases short, with 13 bases between. CDR3 DNA: TGTGCCAGCAGTGTAGGGCAGGACCCAGAGACCCAGTACTTC. Protein product: CASSVGQDPETQYF.

This clonotype has just a few counts. The rearrangement links TRBV3-1 to TRBJ2-1; 8 bases line up with TRBD2. The CDR3 is made up of 14 amino acids. Trimming removed 4 bases from V and 10 bases from J; junction bases left unmatched: 9. Germline V gene sequence: CDR1 LGHDT, CDR2 YNNKEL (reference sequence). The CDR3 bases are TGTGCCAGCAGCCCCGGGACTAGGAGGACCGAGCAGTTCTTC. Amino acids: CASSPGTRRTEQFF.